These 27 T cell receptor beta chains were sequenced from one sample in a study of cytomegalovirus exposure and HLA in healthy donors. The table came from immunoSEQ multiplex PCR; TCRdb's copy has only in-frame clones and leaves some out. The sample holds approximately 150,000 clones; roughly 90% are singletons and the top ten take about 0.7%. Sequencing was done on a sample of PBMCs. These TCRs come from a man aged 18 to 30 in good health and CMV-seronegative.

The chain has TRBV10-1 and TRBJ1-4; 7 bases fit TRBD1. The CDR3 length is 16 residues. V shed 6 bases and J 0 bases; nucleotides not matched to a gene: 7. Germline V lookup: CDR1 WNHNN, CDR2 SYGVQD (reference sequence). CDR3 in amino acids: CASSSGTASTNEKLFF. CDR3 nucleotides: TGCGCCAGCAGCTCCGGGACAGCGTCAACTAATGAAAAACTGTTTTTT.

This chain uses TRBV5-8 with TRBJ2-6; possibly TRBD2 for D (5 bases). The ends were cut back, 5 bases at V and 2 bases at J, with 5 bases in the middle. Per the germline V gene, CDR1 is SGHTS and CDR2 is YDEGEE. The CDR3 has 13 amino acids. CDR3 bases: TGTGCCAGCAGGGGAGCTGGGGCCAACGTCCTGACTTTC. Translated: CASRGAGANVLTF.

The table lists this clone with a count of one. V gene TRBV9 combines with J gene TRBJ2-2; 13 bases are a match to TRBD2. V lost 5 bases, J lost 0 bases, and 10 bases stayed unmatched. This CDR3 is 19 amino acids long. Germline CDR1 SGDLS, CDR2 YYNGEE. The CDR3 loop is CASSSRGLAGLTNTGELFF. CDR3 DNA sequence: TGTGCCAGCAGTAGTAGGGGACTAGCGGGACTTACGAACACCGGGGAGCTGTTTTTT.

Comments on this clone: Distinct nucleotide sequences in the sample also encode this CDR3. The chain uses TRBV5-4 and TRBJ2-7; D perhaps matches TRBD1 (5 bases). The CDR3 runs to 12 residues. From germline, CDR1 is SGHNT and CDR2 YYREEE (reference sequence). V was trimmed by 2 bases and J by 4 bases, leaving 7 bases between them. This CDR3 reads CASSFQGYEQYV. The CDR3 DNA follows: TGTGCCAGCAGCTTTCAGGGTTACGAGCAGTACGTC.

The chain is built from TRBV10-1 and TRBJ2-3; TRBD2 matches 7 bases. This CDR3 comprises 15 residues. The V gene end was trimmed by 2 bases and the J gene end by 2 bases; junction bases not matched to a gene: 4. CDR1 and CDR2 (germline): WNHNN, SYGVQD (reference sequence). CDR3 sequence: CASSETGGYTDTQYF. CDR3 DNA sequence: TGCGCCAGCAGTGAGACGGGGGGTTACACAGATACGCAGTATTTT.

The rearrangement uses TRBV19 and TRBJ2-3; 9 bases line up with TRBD2. Trimming removed 9 bases from V and 2 bases from J; junction bases left unmatched: 12. The CDR3 has 16 amino acids. Germline V gene sequence: CDR1 LNHDA, CDR2 SQIVND (reference sequence). The CDR3 DNA follows: TGTGCCAGCTCAAATAGGGCTAGCGGGGACACAGATACGCAGTATTTT. Protein: CASSNRASGDTDTQYF.

This clone has a single count. This chain links TRBV18 with TRBJ2-4; TRBD2 is a possible D gene (5 bases). The CDR3 contains 17 residues. In germline, CDR1 is KGHSH, CDR2 LQKENI. The ends were cut back, 0 bases at V and 1 base at J, with 13 bases in the middle. CDR3 loop: CASSPPISGTAKNIQYF. For the CDR3, the DNA is TGTGCCAGCTCACCACCGATAAGCGGTACGGCCAAAAACATTCAGTACTTC.

The V gene is TRBV27, the J gene TRBJ2-2; 10 bases fit TRBD1. V trimming: 4 bases; J trimming: 3 bases; junction bases outside the gene matches: 2. In germline, CDR1 is MNHEY, CDR2 SMNVEV (reference sequence). The CDR3 runs 15 residues. CDR3 loop: CASSSTGGYTGELFF. For the CDR3, the DNA is TGTGCCAGCAGTTCGACAGGGGGCTACACCGGGGAGCTGTTTTTT.

The chain combines TRBV27 with TRBJ2-2; perhaps TRBD1 as D (6 bases). With 3 bases removed from V and 3 bases from J, the gap between germline ends came to 11 bases. Germline values: CDR1 MNHEY, CDR2 SMNVEV (reference sequence). The CDR3 covers 15 residues. CDR3 amino acids: CASSFRDMDTGELFF. In DNA, the CDR3 is TGTGCCAGCAGTTTCCGGGACATGGACACCGGGGAGCTGTTTTTT.

The V and J genes are TRBV5-6 and TRBJ2-7; no clear D gene. The ends were cut back, 0 bases at V and 0 bases at J, with 4 bases in the middle. The CDR3 totals 13 residues. Germline lookup yields CDR1 SGHDT and CDR2 YYEEEE. The CDR3 coding sequence is TGTGCCAGCAGCTTGGGGAGCTCCTACGAGCAGTACTTC. As protein: CASSLGSSYEQYF.

The CDR3 nucleotides read TGTGCCAGCAGTTTAAGGTTTGGTCAGGGCGGACGAATTAGGGATCAGCCCCAGCATTTT. Amino acids: CASSLRFGQGGRIRDQPQHF. This chain links TRBV27 with TRBJ1-5; perhaps TRBD1 as D (5 bases). Germline CDR1 and CDR2: MNHEY and SMNVEV (reference sequence). This CDR3 region has 20 residues. V was shortened by 2 bases and J by 5 bases, with 28 bases between the two germline ends.

This clone has a single count. This rearrangement joins TRBV30 to TRBJ2-3; 12 bases fit TRBD2. V gave up 5 bases and J gave up 0 bases; unmatched junction bases: 3. The CDR3 runs to 15 residues. Germline-derived CDR1 and CDR2 are GTSNPN and SVGIG (reference sequence). CDR3 nucleotides: TGTGCCTGGCCTACTAGCGGGAGGAGCACAGATACGCAGTATTTT. Translating gives CAWPTSGRSTDTQYF.

The chain employs TRBV14 and TRBJ2-1; 8 nucleotides line up with TRBD2. CDR3 size: 16 residues. The germline CDR1 and CDR2 sequences are SGHDN and FVKESK. The junction had 9 bases not matched to a gene; V was cut back by 1 base and J by 7 bases. As DNA, the CDR3 is TGTGCCAGCAGCCAAGTGACGGGGGGGCTTATAAATGAGCAGTTCTTC. Translated, it gives CASSQVTGGLINEQFF.

The CDR3 region has the DNA TGTGCCAGCAGTTACTCTAGGGGAAACAATCAGCCCCAGCATTTT. It specifies CASSYSRGNNQPQHF. The chain is built from TRBV6-6 and TRBJ1-5; tentative D call: TRBD1 (5 bases). The germline V and J ends were trimmed by 0 bases and 3 bases, with 9 bases remaining between them. Germline CDR1 reads MNHNY; CDR2 reads SVGAGI (reference sequence). CDR3 length equals 15 residues.

The chain recombines TRBV12-5 with TRBJ2-1; possibly TRBD2 for D (7 bases). The CDR3 has 16 residues. The germline V and J ends were trimmed by 6 bases and 2 bases, with 17 bases remaining between them. Germline V lookup: CDR1 LGHNT, CDR2 FRNRAP. This chain's CDR3 is CASGRGRENPYNEQFF. CDR3 nucleotide sequence: TGTGCTAGTGGGCGGGGGCGAGAGAACCCCTACAATGAGCAGTTCTTC.

J is TRBJ1-1 and V is TRBV7-9; a weak D match, TRBD1 (6 bases). The CDR3 spans 16 residues. Between the trimmed V and J ends, which lost 5 bases and 0 bases, there was a span of 16 bases. From germline, CDR1 is SEHNR and CDR2 FQNEAQ (reference sequence). Here the CDR3 reads CASSPWGGGMNTEAFF. CDR3 nucleotide sequence: TGTGCCAGCAGCCCATGGGGGGGCGGTATGAACACTGAAGCTTTCTTT.

This chain links TRBV10-2 with TRBJ1-1; D unclear. CDR1 WSHSY and CDR2 SAAADI come from the germline V gene. This CDR3 region has 12 residues. V was cut by 0 bases and J by 11 bases, with 10 bases left in between. CDR3 region: CASSESLITAFF. CDR3 in DNA: TGCGCCAGCAGTGAGTCGCTAATTACGGCTTTCTTT.

The CDR3 spells CASSPRQGRGGNNEQFF. In nucleotides, the CDR3 is TGTGCCAGCAGCCCCCGTCAGGGGCGGGGAGGGAACAATGAGCAGTTCTTC. V gene TRBV9 combines with J gene TRBJ2-1, with D perhaps TRBD2 (7 bases). Germline lookup yields CDR1 SGDLS and CDR2 YYNGEE. With 4 bases removed from V and 5 bases from J, the gap between germline ends came to 22 bases. The CDR3 has 17 amino acids.

The genes are TRBV10-2 and TRBJ2-4; D remains ambiguous. V lost 7 bases, J lost 5 bases, and 12 bases lay in between. The germline V gene has CDR1 WSHSY and CDR2 SAAADI. There are 13 residues in the CDR3. CDR3 sequence reads: CASKSSPQNIQYF. CDR3 in DNA: TGCGCCAGCAAGTCCAGTCCCCAAAACATTCAGTACTTC.

J is TRBJ2-2 and V is TRBV27; no reliable D call. Trimming shortened V by 3 bases and J by 4 bases, and 3 bases separated the two germline ends. Germline CDR1 is MNHEY and CDR2 is SMNVEV (reference sequence). The CDR3 sequence is 12 residues long. Here the CDR3 DNA reads TGTGCCAGCAGTTTCGGCACCGGGGAGCTGTTTTTT. Residues: CASSFGTGELFF.

This sequence joins TRBV4-3 and TRBJ2-1, with D possibly matching TRBD1 (6 bases). The CDR3 totals 18 residues. Germline V gene data show CDR1 as LGHNA and CDR2 as YSLEER. With 2 bases removed from V and 0 bases from J, the gap between germline ends came to 17 bases. The CDR3 protein is CASSQSLRQASSYNEQFF. The CDR3 DNA sequence: TGCGCCAGCAGCCAAAGCTTGAGACAGGCGAGCTCCTACAATGAGCAGTTCTTC.

The CDR3 sequence is CASRASGSGSYEQYV. In DNA form, the CDR3 reads TGCGCCAGCAGGGCAAGCGGGAGTGGGTCCTACGAGCAGTACGTC. The chain links TRBV10-2 to TRBJ2-7; TRBD2 agrees at 8 bases. V gave up 6 bases and J gave up 1 base; unmatched junction bases: 8. Germline V gives CDR1 WSHSY, CDR2 SAAADI. This CDR3 is 15 amino acids long.

The V gene is TRBV18, the J gene TRBJ1-5; 10 bases map to TRBD1. CDR1 and CDR2 from the germline V gene are KGHSH and LQKENI. CDR3 size: 15 residues. Unmatched junction bases numbered 5, after V lost 4 bases and J lost 5 bases. As DNA, the CDR3 is TGTGCCAGCTCACGGGGGACAGGGGTCGATCAGCCCCAGCATTTT. Amino acid sequence: CASSRGTGVDQPQHF.

The chain joins TRBV27 to TRBJ1-2, with D maybe TRBD1 (6 bases). This CDR3 contains 15 residues. Germline CDR1 and CDR2: MNHEY and SMNVEV (reference sequence). V lost 2 bases, J lost 5 bases, and 15 bases lay in between. The CDR3 spells CASSLSRDTAYGYTF. Written as DNA, the CDR3 is TGTGCCAGCAGTTTAAGTAGGGACACGGCTTATGGCTACACCTTC.

This clone was detected only once. The rearrangement links TRBV11-3 to TRBJ2-5; the match to TRBD1 covers 7 bases. The CDR3 is made up of 15 amino acids. V shed 1 base, J shed 3 bases, and the junction held 5 bases outside the gene matches. Germline CDR1 SGHNT, CDR2 YENEEA. CDR3 residues: CASSLVGRGKETQYF. CDR3 coding DNA: TGTGCCAGCAGCTTAGTCGGCAGGGGGAAAGAGACCCAGTACTTC. The full variable domain, in which reference TRBV11-3 and TRBJ2-5 provide the parts outside the CDR3, is EAGVVQSPRYKIIEKKQPVAFWCNPISGHNTLYWYLQNLGQGPELLIRYENEEAVDDSQLPKDRFSAERLKGVDSTLKIQPAELGDSAVYLCASSLVGRGKETQYFGPGTRLLVL.

J is TRBJ2-3 and V is TRBV5-1; unclear D gene. The CDR3 covers 14 residues. The germline gives CDR1 SGHRS, CDR2 YFSETQ. Trimming removed 4 bases at V and 2 bases at J, with 11 bases between. DNA for the CDR3: TGCGCCAGCAGCGAGACTCCTCCCACAGATACGCAGTATTTT. Amino acid sequence: CASSETPPTDTQYF.

This clone has only one observation. V usage is TRBV6-1 and J usage is TRBJ2-1, with D possibly TRBD2 on 6 matching bases. This CDR3 contains 15 residues. Between the trimmed V and J ends, which lost 4 bases and 2 bases, there was a span of 12 bases. Per the germline V gene, CDR1 is MNHNS and CDR2 is SASEGT. CDR3 nucleotide sequence: TGTGCCAGCAGTGCCCCTAGCGCGCCCTACAATGAGCAGTTCTTC. It is translated as CASSAPSAPYNEQFF.